Below are 5 T cell receptor beta chains sequenced from a single sample in a study of post-analysis software for immune sequencing data. Overall study results and limits: Higher frequency in patients than in controls was seen for roughly five TRBV segments, with TRBV5-6, TRBV5-1 and TRBV20-1 among them.

What these receptors recognize is not known. Unique-molecular-identifier-tagged TCR beta cDNA libraries were used. One entry per CDR3 protein, called by TCRdb with MiXCR from the PCR reads. The data contain 650,000 to 850,000 distinct CDR3 sequences, about 43% of them singletons. The sample taken for sequencing was blood. These receptors came from a girl under 18 with multiple sclerosis.

V and J are TRBV27 and TRBJ2-3; perhaps TRBD2 as D (5 bases). Looked up from germline, CDR1 is MNHEY and CDR2 is SMNVEV (reference sequence). The CDR3 covers 14 residues. With 7 bases removed from V and 1 base from J, the gap between germline ends came to 12 bases. The CDR3 here is CASKVTGGTDTQYF. For the CDR3, the DNA is TGTGCCAGCAAGGTTACCGGGGGCACAGATACGCAGTATTTT.

This chain connects TRBV12-3 or TRBV12-4 to TRBJ2-1; TRBD2 agrees at 7 bases. This CDR3 is built from 16 residues. The V and J ends lost 1 base and 2 bases, in that order; junction bases with no gene match: 5. This CDR3 is CASSLVWLAAYNEQFF. DNA for the CDR3: TGTGCCAGCAGTTTAGTCTGGCTAGCGGCCTACAATGAGCAGTTCTTC.

There are a few counts of this clonotype. The J gene is TRBJ1-4, the V gene TRBV28; D is perhaps TRBD1 (6 bases). CDR1 and CDR2 (germline): MDHEN, SYDVKM. The CDR3 runs 18 residues. V was trimmed by 5 bases and J by 5 bases, leaving 24 bases between them. CDR3 sequence reads: CASSPPVRTARLNEKLFF. As DNA, the CDR3 is TGTGCCAGCAGTCCCCCCGTAAGGACAGCCAGATTGAATGAAAAACTGTTTTTT.

The chain joins TRBV11-2 to TRBJ2-7, with a tentative D call TRBD2 (5 bases). CDR3 length: 15 residues. With 5 bases removed from V and 3 bases from J, the gap between germline ends came to 17 bases. CDR1 and CDR2 from the germline V gene are SGHAT and FQNNGV. CDR3 DNA sequence: TGTGCCAGCAGCCCCGGACTGTCGCGGAACTACGAGCAGTACTTC. This encodes CASSPGLSRNYEQYF.

V gene TRBV5-6 combines with J gene TRBJ2-4, with D possibly being TRBD1 (6 bases). The DNA end favors TRBJ2-7, so the J call may be wrong. This CDR3 comprises 14 residues. Germline V gene data show CDR1 as SGHDT and CDR2 as YYEEEE. The chain's CDR3 is CASSRGGNNYEQYF. The CDR3 DNA sequence: TGTGCCAGCAGCCGTGGGGGCAACAATTACGAGCAGTACTTC.